Following are 18 T cell receptor beta chains from one sample sequenced in a study of cytotoxic CD8 clonotypes in ibrutinib-treated CLL. Produced via immunoSEQ multiplex PCR; TCRdb's table is partial and in-frame only. The repertoire has more than 200,000 clones, roughly 70% of them found once; the top ten carry less than 20%. This material consisted of PBMCs, taken after 24 months of ibrutinib treatment. All receptors derive from a human donor with chronic lymphocytic leukemia.

V is TRBV4-2 and J is TRBJ2-1; D possibly corresponds to TRBD2 (6 bases). The V and J ends lost 1 base and 6 bases respectively, with 16 bases between them. Per the germline V gene, CDR1 is LGHNA and CDR2 is YNFKEQ. The CDR3 sequence is 16 residues long. DNA of the CDR3: TGTGCCAGCAGCCAAGTCGGGGACTCCCGCGTCAATGAGCAGTTCTTC. Amino acid sequence: CASSQVGDSRVNEQFF.

This chain uses TRBV6-5 with TRBJ2-7; 11 nucleotides line up with TRBD2. The V segment lost 0 bases and the J segment 2 bases; nucleotides outside the gene matches: 0. The length of the CDR3 is 15 residues. Germline CDR1 is MNHEY and CDR2 is SVGAGI. CDR3 region: CASSYSSGRAYEQYF. The CDR3 bases are TGTGCCAGCAGTTACTCTAGCGGGAGGGCCTACGAGCAGTACTTC.

This chain connects TRBV15 to TRBJ1-1, with D possibly TRBD1 on 5 matching bases. The CDR3 contains 16 residues. Germline lookup yields CDR1 LNHNV and CDR2 YYDKDF (reference sequence). The V and J ends lost 1 base and 0 bases respectively, with 12 bases between them. CDR3 nucleotide sequence: TGTGCCACCAGCAGAGGAGCAGGGTTCATGAACACTGAAGCTTTCTTT. It translates to CATSRGAGFMNTEAFF.

On this clone: Additional DNA sequences in this sample encode the identical CDR3. The rearrangement links TRBV27 to TRBJ2-6; tentatively, D is TRBD1 or TRBD2 (5 bases each). CDR1 and CDR2 from the germline V gene are MNHEY and SMNVEV (reference sequence). The CDR3 contains 15 residues. Between the trimmed V and J ends, which lost 1 base and 2 bases, there was a span of 6 bases. The DNA for the CDR3 is TGTGCCAGCAGTTTATGGGGACCTGGGGCCAACGTCCTGACTTTC. It codes for CASSLWGPGANVLTF.

The genes are TRBV5-8 and TRBJ2-2; tentatively, D is TRBD2 (6 bases). CDR1 SGHTS and CDR2 YDEGEE come from the germline V gene. The V gene lost 4 bases and the J gene lost 3 bases, with 13 bases spanning the gap. The CDR3 extends over 15 amino acids. The CDR3 reads CASSPGGPYTGELFF. In DNA, the CDR3 is TGTGCCAGCAGCCCCGGAGGGCCTTACACCGGGGAGCTGTTTTTT.

This clone appeared once. This sequence joins TRBV27 and TRBJ2-5, with 9 bases that match TRBD1. The CDR3 runs to 16 residues. Germline loops: CDR1 MNHEY, CDR2 SMNVEV (reference sequence). V gave up 2 bases and J gave up 5 bases; unmatched junction bases: 9. This CDR3 reads CASSLIRTGGFETQYF. DNA for the CDR3: TGTGCCAGCAGTTTAATAAGAACAGGGGGCTTTGAGACCCAGTACTTC.

This chain joins TRBV7-2 and TRBJ2-1; either TRBD1 or TRBD2 may fit D (5 bases each). Trimming took 6 bases from V and 6 from J, leaving 15 bases between them. The CDR3 covers 14 residues. The germline V gene encodes CDR1 SGHTA and CDR2 FQGNSA. The CDR3: CASSPDSGTNEQFF. The CDR3 coding sequence is TGTGCCAGCAGTCCCGATTCCGGGACCAATGAGCAGTTCTTC. Looking up the rest from reference TRBV7-2 and TRBJ2-1 gives the full variable domain: GAGVSQSPSNKVTEKGKDVELRCDPISGHTALYWYRQSLGQGLEFLIYFQGNSAPDKSGLPSDRFSAERTGGSVSTLTIQRTQQEDSAVYLCASSPDSGTNEQFFGPGTRLTVL.

The chain recombines TRBV7-8 with TRBJ1-1; D gene ambiguous. The V and J ends lost 1 base and 1 base respectively, with 4 bases between them. The CDR3 covers 13 residues. CDR1 is SGHVS, CDR2 FQNEAQ, per germline. The CDR3 DNA follows: TGTGCCAGCAGCTTAGAGACGAACACTGAAGCTTTCTTT. This codes for CASSLETNTEAFF.

Of note for this clone: The same CDR3 arises from other DNA sequences in this sample as well. J is TRBJ2-7 and V is TRBV5-4; D not certain. The V and J ends lost 0 bases and 4 bases respectively, with 5 bases between them. Germline lookup yields CDR1 SGHNT and CDR2 YYREEE (reference sequence). This CDR3 region has 12 residues. For the CDR3, the DNA is TGTGCCAGCAGCTTGGGCGGTTACGAGCAGTACTTC. It yields the protein CASSLGGYEQYF.

The gene calls are TRBV9 and TRBJ2-3, with 10 bases matching TRBD2. The V segment lost 0 bases and the J segment 2 bases; nucleotides outside the gene matches: 3. The CDR3 contains 16 residues. Germline lookup yields CDR1 SGDLS and CDR2 YYNGEE. The DNA of the CDR3 is TGTGCCAGCAGCGTAGGCGGACTAGCGGACACAGATACGCAGTATTTT. This translates into CASSVGGLADTDTQYF.

This clone came up a few times. The chain joins TRBV19 to TRBJ2-7, with D tentatively TRBD2 (6 bases). Germline V gene sequence: CDR1 LNHDA, CDR2 SQIVND (reference sequence). V gave up 5 bases and J gave up 3 bases, with 11 bases separating them. The CDR3 is made up of 13 amino acids. The CDR3 sequence is CASSRKGGYEQYF. Written as DNA, the CDR3 is TGTGCCAGTAGTCGGAAGGGAGGCTACGAGCAGTACTTC.

The genes are TRBV29-1 and TRBJ2-2, with TRBD2 matching over 9 bases. Germline CDR1 is SQVTM and CDR2 is ANQGSEA. The junction had 2 bases not matched to a gene; V was cut back by 6 bases and J by 3 bases. This CDR3 comprises 13 residues. CDR3 sequence: CSVPSGDTGELFF. The DNA for the CDR3 is TGCAGCGTACCTAGCGGGGACACCGGGGAGCTGTTTTTT.

This chain joins TRBV27 and TRBJ2-1; the D gene is possibly TRBD1 (5 bases). The germline CDR1 and CDR2 sequences are MNHEY and SMNVEV (reference sequence). Trimming left V 0 bases short and J 9 bases short, with 12 bases between. This CDR3 contains 14 residues. As DNA, the CDR3 is TGTGCCAGCAGTTTATCGGGGCCGCTTGCTGAGCAGTTCTTC. Protein sequence: CASSLSGPLAEQFF.

The CDR3 loop reads CASSLGTTGGTGYTF. CDR3 bases: TGTGCCAGCAGCTTGGGGACGACAGGGGGGACCGGCTACACCTTC. The chain couples TRBV11-1 to TRBJ1-2, with TRBD1 matching 9 bases. The length of the CDR3 is 15 residues. Germline-derived CDR1 and CDR2 are SGHAT and FQDESV (reference sequence). J lost 8 bases, V lost 3 bases, and 10 bases had no gene match.

The J gene is TRBJ2-1, the V gene TRBV9; D assignment may be TRBD1 or TRBD2 (6 bases each). Per the germline V gene, CDR1 is SGDLS and CDR2 is YYNGEE. The CDR3 covers 14 residues. The germline V and J ends were trimmed by 4 bases and 7 bases, with 15 bases remaining between them. The CDR3 DNA reads TGTGCCAGCAGCCCGGGGCAGGGGAGGAATGAGCAGTTCTTC. Translated: CASSPGQGRNEQFF.

CDR3 region: CASSIPGLATNEQFF. CDR3 DNA sequence: TGTGCCAGTAGTATTCCGGGACTAGCGACAAATGAGCAGTTCTTC. The chain couples TRBV19 to TRBJ2-1, with 10 positions matching TRBD2. Trimming removed 3 bases from V and 7 bases from J; junction bases left unmatched: 6. There are 15 residues in the CDR3. CDR1 is LNHDA, CDR2 SQIVND, per germline (reference sequence).

This chain uses TRBV30 with TRBJ1-1; D gene uncertain. Looked up from germline, CDR1 is GTSNPN and CDR2 is SVGIG (reference sequence). The CDR3 consists of 12 residues. V dropped 0 bases and J dropped 5 bases, with 7 bases sitting between them. The CDR3, as DNA: TGTGCCTGGAGTGTACGACTTACTGAAGCTTTCTTT. Amino acids: CAWSVRLTEAFF.

J is TRBJ2-3 and V is TRBV9; D remains ambiguous. V lost 0 bases to trimming and J lost 6 bases, with 14 bases between them. This CDR3 is 15 amino acids long. Germline V gene lookup returns CDR1 SGDLS and CDR2 YYNGEE. CDR3 DNA sequence: TGTGCCAGCAGCGTAGAGGGCCTAAGTGGGGATACGCAGTATTTT. This codes for CASSVEGLSGDTQYF. Full variable domain (missing parts from reference TRBV9 and TRBJ2-3): DSGVTQTPKHLITATGQRVTLRCSPRSGDLSVYWYQQSLDQGLQFLIQYYNGEERAKGNILERFSAQQFPDLHSELNLSSLELGDSALYFCASSVEGLSGDTQYFGPGTRLTVL.